This T cell receptor beta chain stems from a study of CD8 T cells in ankylosing spondylitis. General study findings and limits: Prior work had noted some motif variants in reactive arthritis blood and synovial fluid. In ankylosing spondylitis patients, matched synovial fluid reportedly showed significant enrichment of disease-linked clones. A motif in TCR beta, a set of eight highly homologous variants, appeared characteristic of ankylosing spondylitis blood.

The CDR3 is 17 amino acids. From germline, CDR1 is ENHRY and CDR2 SYGVKD. The V and J ends lost 2 bases and 6 bases, in that order; junction bases with no gene match: 13. TCRdb re-called the 5' RACE reads through MiXCR, storing one row per CDR3 protein. The repertoire holds hundreds of thousands of distinct CDR3 sequences, with around 9.1% as singletons. This clonotype was detected only a few times. The antigen is unknown. The sample was blood, either unsorted or a sorted T cell fraction (not recorded which). The J gene is TRBJ2-1, the V gene TRBV10-3, with 7 bases matching TRBD2. The clonotype was recovered from a male donor with ankylosing spondylitis or in good health (not recorded which). The CDR3 DNA sequence: TGTGCCATCAGTGAGGTCGGGTCAATAGCGGGTGCCAATGAGCAGTTCTTC. This translates into CAISEVGSIAGANEQFF.